These 18 T cell receptor beta chains were all obtained from the same sample, sequenced in a study of blood T cells in healthy people across ages. Through a sample-barcoded 5' primer and a J-beta primer mix, a second PCR was run for roughly 6 to 12 cycles. One entry per CDR3 protein, called by TCRdb with MiXCR from the 5' RACE reads. In the table there are approximately 670,000 distinct CDR3 sequences, roughly 41% of which are singletons. Sequencing used blood. The receptors here all came from an older man in good health.

This clonotype was recorded a few times. The genes are TRBV28 and TRBJ2-1; 11 bases fit TRBD2. The CDR3 runs to 16 residues. V shed 4 bases, J shed 6 bases, and the junction held 8 bases outside the gene matches. The germline V gene has CDR1 MDHEN and CDR2 SYDVKM. CDR3 sequence: CASSSSPSGRPNEQFF. Here the CDR3 DNA reads TGTGCCAGCAGTTCGAGCCCTAGCGGGAGGCCCAATGAGCAGTTCTTC.

This clonotype was counted only a few times. J is TRBJ1-4 and V is TRBV18; D is unresolved. This CDR3 has 14 amino acids. Deletions cut 3 bases from V and 6 bases from J, with 11 bases between. The germline gives CDR1 KGHSH, CDR2 LQKENI. CDR3 nucleotides: TGTGCCAGCTCACCCTCAGCCGTACATGAAAAACTGTTTTTT. Encoded protein: CASSPSAVHEKLFF.

In this sample, this clonotype turned up a few times. The chain recombines TRBV7-9 with TRBJ2-6, with D hard to call. Trimming removed 1 base at V and 1 base at J, with 5 bases between. From germline, CDR1 is SEHNR and CDR2 FQNEAQ (reference sequence). The CDR3 runs 15 residues. Here the CDR3 reads CASSLDGSGANVLTF. CDR3 coding DNA: TGTGCCAGCAGCTTAGATGGTTCTGGGGCCAACGTCCTGACTTTC.

The chain is built from TRBV6-2 or TRBV6-3 and TRBJ1-4, with 8 bases identical to TRBD1. J was trimmed by 2 bases and V by 4 bases; bases with no gene match: 9. This CDR3 has 17 amino acids. In germline, CDR1 is MNHEY, CDR2 SVGEGT. This CDR3 is CASSSYGQGATNEKLFF. The CDR3, as DNA: TGTGCCAGCAGTTCCTACGGACAGGGCGCGACTAATGAAAAACTGTTTTTT.

The V call is TRBV2, the J call TRBJ1-1; D uncertain. V was shortened by 7 bases and J by 2 bases, with 17 bases between the two germline ends. CDR3 length: 15 residues. The germline V gene has CDR1 SNHLY and CDR2 FYNNEI. Here the CDR3 reads CASTSRGAANTEAFF. The DNA for the CDR3 is TGTGCCAGCACTTCACGGGGTGCCGCTAACACTGAAGCTTTCTTT.

With respect to this clonotype: One junction end does not reproduce the germline sequence, and a read error may be involved. The rearrangement links TRBV20-1 to TRBJ1-5; 7 nucleotides agree with TRBD1. This CDR3 has 15 amino acids. Germline V gene data show CDR1 as DFQATT and CDR2 as SNEGSKA (reference sequence). The DNA of the CDR3 is TGCAGTGCTAGACGTTCGGGACAGCTGAATCAGCCCCGGCATTTT. Amino acids: CSARRSGQLNQPRHF.

The V and J genes are TRBV6-6 and TRBJ1-2; TRBD1 might be the D (6 bases). Germline CDR1 is MNHNY and CDR2 is SVGAGI (reference sequence). There are 13 residues in the CDR3. V lost 7 bases, J lost 3 bases, and 12 bases lay in between. Here the CDR3 reads CASKQGSYYGYTF. The CDR3 bases are TGTGCCAGCAAACAGGGATCGTACTATGGCTACACCTTC.

This chain uses TRBV5-1 with TRBJ1-4, with 8 bases identical to TRBD1. The V gene end was trimmed by 4 bases and the J gene end by 4 bases; junction bases not matched to a gene: 15. CDR3 size: 18 residues. The germline gives CDR1 SGHRS, CDR2 YFSETQ. CDR3 residues: CASSRVRRDRPLNEKLFF. DNA of the CDR3: TGCGCCAGCAGCAGAGTTCGGAGGGACAGGCCACTTAATGAAAAACTGTTTTTT.

CDR3 protein: CASSEWMGLDGYTF. CDR3 nucleotides: TGTGCCAGCAGTGAATGGATGGGGCTGGACGGCTACACCTTC. The chain has TRBV25-1 and TRBJ1-2, with D possibly matching TRBD1 (5 bases). V was trimmed by 1 base and J by 8 bases, leaving 14 bases between them. From germline, CDR1 is MGHDK and CDR2 SYGVNS. The CDR3 is 14 residues long.

The chain recombines TRBV7-6 with TRBJ1-5; the match to TRBD1 covers 7 bases. V shed 4 bases, J shed 3 bases, and the junction held 9 bases outside the gene matches. The CDR3 runs 16 residues. CDR1 and CDR2 (germline): SGHVS, FNYEAQ. CDR3 protein: CASSSEPDRLNQPQHF. CDR3 coding DNA: TGTGCCAGCAGCTCGGAGCCGGACAGGCTCAATCAGCCCCAGCATTTT.

This sequence joins TRBV5-5 and TRBJ2-3; the match to TRBD2 covers 12 bases. This CDR3 is built from 16 residues. Per germline, CDR1 SGHKS and CDR2 YYEKEE (reference sequence). Germline trimming cut 1 base from V and 6 bases from J; bases unmatched to any gene: 6. The CDR3 DNA is TGTGCCAGCAGCTTGACCTCCACTAGCGGGAGGGATACGCAGTATTTT. Protein sequence: CASSLTSTSGRDTQYF. Full variable domain (rest looked up from reference TRBV5-5 and TRBJ2-3): DAGVTQSPTHLIKTRGQQVTLRCSPISGHKSVSWYQQVLGQGPQFIFQYYEKEERGRGNFPDRFSARQFPNYSSELNVNALLLGDSALYLCASSLTSTSGRDTQYFGPGTRLTVL.

The genes are TRBV6-2 or TRBV6-3 and TRBJ1-1, with a weak D call TRBD1 (6 bases). V was trimmed by 2 bases and J by 2 bases, leaving 18 bases between them. Germline V gene sequence: CDR1 MNHEY, CDR2 SVGEGT. The CDR3 is 17 amino acids. Written as DNA, the CDR3 is TGTGCCAGCAGTTACGAGGCAGGGGTGGGGAAAAACACTGAAGCTTTCTTT. It specifies CASSYEAGVGKNTEAFF.

This chain joins TRBV7-2 and TRBJ2-7, with 7 nucleotides matching TRBD2. The CDR3 length is 14 residues. The V segment lost 1 base and the J segment 7 bases; nucleotides outside the gene matches: 7. CDR1 and CDR2 (germline): SGHTA, FQGNSA. The CDR3 DNA follows: TGTGCCAGCAGCTTAGGACTCTTGGGAGGGGAGCAGTACTTC. This codes for CASSLGLLGGEQYF.

J is TRBJ1-4 and V is TRBV4-1; perhaps TRBD1 as D (6 bases). The germline gives CDR1 MGHRA, CDR2 YSYEKL. Trimming took off 5 bases at V and 2 bases at J, with 21 bases between the two ends. CDR3 length equals 18 residues. DNA for the CDR3: TGCGCCAGCAGCACTGTTATCAGGGGTGCCTTCACTAATGAAAAACTGTTTTTT. Translation: CASSTVIRGAFTNEKLFF.

The chain combines TRBV7-2 with TRBJ2-5; D tentatively reads TRBD1 or TRBD2 (6 bases each). V lost 3 bases to trimming and J lost 5 bases, with 10 bases between them. Germline loops: CDR1 SGHTA, CDR2 FQGNSA. The CDR3 loop spans 13 amino acids. The DNA for the CDR3 is TGTGCCAGCAGCTTTAAAGGGGGGGAGACCCAGTACTTC. Its translation is CASSFKGGETQYF.

This clonotype was seen only a few times. The V and J genes are TRBV2 and TRBJ2-4; D is ambiguous. This CDR3 comprises 17 residues. Trimming removed 3 bases at V and 0 bases at J, with 15 bases between. CDR1 SNHLY and CDR2 FYNNEI come from the germline V gene. DNA of the CDR3: TGTGCCAGCAGTGATGCTGGCCAGGTACTAGCCAAAAACATTCAGTACTTC. This gives the protein CASSDAGQVLAKNIQYF.

The chain links TRBV7-9 to TRBJ1-2, with unresolved D. Between the trimmed V and J ends, which lost 8 bases and 0 bases, there was a span of 13 bases. From germline, CDR1 is SEHNR and CDR2 FQNEAQ (reference sequence). The CDR3 has 14 amino acids. The CDR3 spells CASSAHRSNYGYTF. The CDR3 nucleotides are TGTGCCAGCTCCGCACACCGATCTAACTATGGCTACACCTTC.

Notes on this clonotype: A much larger clone is a single base away; this may be a read error. J is TRBJ2-7 and V is TRBV7-2; 7 bases are shared with TRBD2. The V gene end was trimmed by 5 bases and the J gene end by 6 bases; junction bases not matched to a gene: 22. The CDR3 length is 18 residues. Germline assignment: CDR1 SGHTA and CDR2 FQGNSA. CDR3 bases: TGTGCCAGCAGCCAAACCGTGGGGAGACGAGCGGGAAGTTCCGAGCAGTACTTC. Translated: CASSQTVGRRAGSSEQYF.